The clone carrying this T cell receptor (beta chain) was observed a few times. Its antigen remains unknown. This specimen belongs to a study of CD8 T cells in ankylosing spondylitis. Findings and caveats of the study: Significant enrichment of disease-linked clones was reported in matched ankylosing spondylitis synovial fluid. Among TCR beta sequences, a motif of under 10 highly homologous variants appeared characteristic of ankylosing spondylitis blood. With a CD8+ phenotype, disease-linked clones were relatively rare in peripheral blood. Certain motif variants had earlier appeared in reactive arthritis synovial fluid and blood.

The germline V gene has CDR1 SNHLY and CDR2 FYNNEI. The CDR3 runs to 14 residues. V lost 3 bases, J lost 4 bases, and 10 bases lay in between. Libraries for TCR beta were made by quantitative 5'-RACE with molecular barcodes. Each CDR3 protein gets one entry after TCRdb re-called the 5' RACE reads with MiXCR. The sample records about 540,000 distinct CDR3 sequences, approximately 12% being singletons. This clonotype was sampled from a male donor with ankylosing spondylitis. The rearrangement links TRBV2 to TRBJ2-1; D gene uncertain. The sample comprised blood, either unsorted or a sorted T cell fraction (not recorded which). CDR3 DNA: TGTGCCAGCAGTGATCAGAACAGATACAATGAGCAGTTCTTC. Protein: CASSDQNRYNEQFF. The variable domain in full, with the rest retrieved from reference TRBV2 and TRBJ2-1, is EPEVTQTPSHQVTQMGQEVILRCVPISNHLYFYWYRQILGQKVEFLVSFYNNEISEKSEIFDDQFSVERPDGSNFTLKIRSTKLEDSAMYFCASSDQNRYNEQFFGPGTRLTVL.